A selection of T cell receptor beta chains follows, all from one sample in a study of neurological immune-mediated disorders. MiXCR, run by TCRdb on the 5' RACE reads, gives a single entry per CDR3 protein. The sample holds some 77,000 distinct CDR3 sequences; 9.4% are singletons and the top ten take 1.5% to 2%. The sample was PBMCs. Receptor source: a man aged 50 to 60 in good health. CDR3s include the opening cysteine and the closing phenylalanine or tryptophan. Fields, in order: CDR3 protein, CDR3 DNA, J gene, D gene, clone size, V gene. D genes are given only for firm matches. Clone sizes are given selectively: once, few, many, or a class where the clone is expanded.

CASSLGLAGAYEQYF	TGTGCCAGCAGCTTAGGGCTAGCGGGTGCCTACGAGCAGTACTTC	TRBJ2-7	TRBD2	many	TRBV7-2
CASSRETQYF	TGTGCCAGCAGCCGGGAGACCCAGTACTTC	TRBJ2-5	-	many	TRBV14
CASRTQPGLQETQYF	TGTGCCAGCAGAACTCAGCCGGGGCTCCAAGAGACCCAGTACTTC	TRBJ2-5	-	many	TRBV11-1
CASSLRDNSYEQYF	TGTGCCAGCAGCTTAAGGGACAACTCCTACGAGCAGTACTTC	TRBJ2-7	-	many	TRBV9
CSARDLKQETQYF	TGCAGTGCTAGAGATCTCAAGCAGGAGACCCAGTACTTC	TRBJ2-5	-	many	TRBV20-1
CASSSGQVEAGVFF	TGCGCCAGCAGTTCCGGTCAGGTGGAGGCCGGGGTGTTTTTT	TRBJ1-4	-	many	TRBV5-1
CASSLGGWDYEQYF	TGTGCCAGCAGCCTCGGTGGTTGGGACTACGAGCAGTACTTC	TRBJ2-7	-	many	TRBV7-9
CASRAERGSGELFF	TGTGCCAGCAGGGCCGAGCGGGGGAGCGGGGAGCTGTTTTTT	TRBJ2-2	TRBD2	few	TRBV12-3/TRBV12-4
CASSPGPSTDTQYF	TGCGCCAGCAGCCCGGGCCCCAGCACAGATACGCAGTATTTT	TRBJ2-3	-	many	TRBV5-1
CASSKDTLLPNQPQHF	TGCGCCAGCAGTAAAGACACGCTTCTTCCCAATCAGCCCCAGCATTTT	TRBJ1-5	-	many	TRBV10-2
CASSPQPGPDTQYF	TGCGCCAGCAGCCCCCAACCAGGGCCCGATACGCAGTATTTT	TRBJ2-3	-	many	TRBV5-1
CASSQEGLAGGTDTQYF	TGTGCCAGCAGCCAAGAGGGACTAGCGGGGGGCACAGATACGCAGTATTTT	TRBJ2-3	TRBD2	many	TRBV3-1
CATSDYTGMRNEQFF	TGTGCCACCAGTGATTATACAGGGATGAGAAATGAGCAGTTCTTC	TRBJ2-1	-	many	TRBV24-1
CSGSGTSNTGELFF	TGCAGCGGTTCCGGGACATCGAACACCGGGGAGCTGTTTTTT	TRBJ2-2	-	many	TRBV29-1
CASSQTPDRMNTEAFF	TGTGCCAGCAGCCAGACCCCGGACAGAATGAACACTGAAGCTTTCTTT	TRBJ1-1	-	many	TRBV14
CASSGENFRSSGNTIYF	TGTGCCAGCAGCGGAGAAAACTTCCGGAGCTCTGGAAACACCATATATTTT	TRBJ1-3	-	many	TRBV3-1
CASSLDGTYGYTF	TGTGCCAGCAGTTTGGACGGAACATATGGCTACACCTTC	TRBJ1-2	-	many	TRBV12-3/TRBV12-4
CSARYQPQETQYF	TGCAGTGCTAGGTACCAGCCCCAAGAGACCCAGTACTTC	TRBJ2-5	-	many	TRBV20-1
CASTQNVGDGANVLTF	TGCGCCAGCACCCAAAACGTCGGAGATGGGGCCAACGTCCTGACTTTC	TRBJ2-6	-	many	TRBV5-1
CASSYSGSGVYEQYF	TGTGCCAGCAGTTACTCGGGTAGCGGGGTCTACGAGCAGTACTTC	TRBJ2-7	TRBD2	many	TRBV6-5
CASSWSTLGGELFF	TGCGCCAGCAGCTGGAGCACCCTGGGTGGGGAGCTGTTTTTT	TRBJ2-2	-	many	TRBV5-1
CASSPGAVYSNQPQHF	TGCGCCAGCAGCCCAGGGGCAGTATATAGCAATCAGCCCCAGCATTTT	TRBJ1-5	-	many	TRBV4-1
CASSPIQVNYGYTF	TGTGCCAGTAGCCCGATCCAGGTCAACTATGGCTACACCTTC	TRBJ1-2	-	many	TRBV19
CASNFRNYGYTF	TGTGCCAGCAATTTTCGGAACTATGGCTACACCTTC	TRBJ1-2	-	many	TRBV6-2/TRBV6-3
CSAATPSGSYNEQFF	TGCAGTGCTGCAACCCCTTCGGGATCCTACAATGAGCAGTTCTTC	TRBJ2-1	-	-	TRBV20-1
CASSLLQEQETQYF	TGCGCCAGCAGCTTGTTACAGGAGCAAGAGACCCAGTACTTC	TRBJ2-5	-	many	TRBV5-1
CASSPDRGRALEQYF	TGTGCCAGCAGCCCCGACAGGGGGCGCGCCCTAGAGCAGTACTTC	TRBJ2-7	TRBD1	many	TRBV7-2
CATRGSGGGEKLFF	TGTGCCACCAGGGGATCGGGAGGGGGTGAAAAACTGTTTTTT	TRBJ1-4	-	many	TRBV6-6
CASSLDHTRKETQYF	TGTGCCAGCAGCTTAGATCACACTAGAAAAGAGACCCAGTACTTC	TRBJ2-5	-	few	TRBV11-2
CASSLAGTGGIYEQYF	TGTGCCAGCAGCTTAGCCGGGACAGGGGGCATCTACGAGCAGTACTTC	TRBJ2-7	TRBD1	many	TRBV7-2
CASSIDSYEQYF	TGTGCCAGCAGCATCGACAGCTACGAGCAGTACTTC	TRBJ2-7	-	many	TRBV7-9
CASSLKFGGRGDTQYF	TGTGCCAGCAGCTTAAAGTTTGGTGGGAGGGGAGATACGCAGTATTTT	TRBJ2-3	TRBD2	many	TRBV7-2
CASSYYPGVYNEQFF	TGTGCCAGCAGCTACTATCCGGGAGTCTACAATGAGCAGTTCTTC	TRBJ2-1	-	many	TRBV7-2
CSAPLAGVNTGELFF	TGCAGTGCTCCCCTAGCGGGAGTGAACACCGGGGAGCTGTTTTTT	TRBJ2-2	TRBD2	many	TRBV20-1
CASSFSGNEQFF	TGTGCCAGCAGTTTTTCCGGAAATGAGCAGTTCTTC	TRBJ2-1	-	many	TRBV12-3/TRBV12-4
CANSRDRVSYEQYF	TGTGCCAACAGCCGAGACAGGGTCTCCTACGAGCAGTACTTC	TRBJ2-7	TRBD1	-	TRBV28
CASSQDLAGWYEQYF	TGCGCCAGCAGCCAAGATCTAGCGGGGTGGTACGAGCAGTACTTC	TRBJ2-7	TRBD2	many	TRBV4-1
CASSSSGLTGELFF	TGTGCCAGCAGCTCGTCCGGTCTCACCGGGGAGCTGTTTTTT	TRBJ2-2	-	many	TRBV5-5
CASSSAGTRTGELFF	TGTGCCAGCAGCTCAGCCGGGACGAGAACCGGGGAGCTGTTTTTT	TRBJ2-2	-	many	TRBV7-2
CASSPFTGANTGELFF	TGTGCCAGCAGCCCATTTACAGGGGCGAACACCGGGGAGCTGTTTTTT	TRBJ2-2	TRBD1	many	TRBV12-3/TRBV12-4
CASSALGTGDGGTEAFF	TGTGCCAGCAGTGCCCTTGGGACAGGGGACGGAGGGACTGAAGCTTTCTTT	TRBJ1-1	TRBD1	-	TRBV25-1
CASSFQGVSTDTQYF	TGTGCCAGCAGCTTCCAGGGGGTGAGCACAGATACGCAGTATTTT	TRBJ2-3	TRBD1	many	TRBV11-2
CASSLGQSNPSNQPQHF	TGTGCCAGCAGTTTAGGACAGTCGAACCCGTCTAATCAGCCCCAGCATTTT	TRBJ1-5	-	many	TRBV28
CASSLSLVNYGYTF	TGTGCCAGCAGCTTAAGTTTGGTTAACTATGGCTACACCTTC	TRBJ1-2	-	many	TRBV7-9
CAWSVTGGLIQYF	TGTGCCTGGAGTGTAACCGGAGGCCTGATCCAGTACTTC	TRBJ2-5	-	many	TRBV30
CASRTGTGDDEQFF	TGTGCCAGCAGGACCGGGACAGGGGATGATGAGCAGTTCTTC	TRBJ2-1	TRBD1	many	TRBV12-3/TRBV12-4
CASSQAGTKSYEQYF	TGTGCCAGCAGCCAGGCCGGGACAAAATCCTACGAGCAGTACTTC	TRBJ2-7	-	many	TRBV3-1
CASSPAGVSTGELFF	TGTGCCAGTAGTCCAGCGGGAGTCAGCACCGGGGAGCTGTTTTTT	TRBJ2-2	TRBD2	many	TRBV19
CASSLTGQGYEQYF	TGTGCCAGCAGCTTAACGGGACAGGGCTACGAGCAGTACTTC	TRBJ2-7	TRBD1	many	TRBV7-9
CASSPLSGGRVQETQYF	TGCGCCAGCAGCCCGCTCTCCGGCGGGAGGGTCCAAGAGACCCAGTACTTC	TRBJ2-5	TRBD2	many	TRBV5-1
CASSQDSTGSSYNEQFF	TGCGCCAGCAGCCAAGACTCGACTGGGAGCTCCTACAATGAGCAGTTCTTC	TRBJ2-1	-	many	TRBV4-3
CASSLSQGPQPQHF	TGTGCCAGCAGTTTGAGTCAGGGTCCTCAGCCCCAGCATTTT	TRBJ1-5	-	many	TRBV28
CASSLGGGAKPQHF	TGTGCCAGCAGCTTAGGAGGGGGCGCCAAGCCCCAGCATTTT	TRBJ1-5	TRBD1	many	TRBV7-9
CASSLLAGGPTDTQYF	TGCGCCAGCAGCTTGCTAGCGGGAGGGCCCACAGATACGCAGTATTTT	TRBJ2-3	TRBD2	many	TRBV5-1